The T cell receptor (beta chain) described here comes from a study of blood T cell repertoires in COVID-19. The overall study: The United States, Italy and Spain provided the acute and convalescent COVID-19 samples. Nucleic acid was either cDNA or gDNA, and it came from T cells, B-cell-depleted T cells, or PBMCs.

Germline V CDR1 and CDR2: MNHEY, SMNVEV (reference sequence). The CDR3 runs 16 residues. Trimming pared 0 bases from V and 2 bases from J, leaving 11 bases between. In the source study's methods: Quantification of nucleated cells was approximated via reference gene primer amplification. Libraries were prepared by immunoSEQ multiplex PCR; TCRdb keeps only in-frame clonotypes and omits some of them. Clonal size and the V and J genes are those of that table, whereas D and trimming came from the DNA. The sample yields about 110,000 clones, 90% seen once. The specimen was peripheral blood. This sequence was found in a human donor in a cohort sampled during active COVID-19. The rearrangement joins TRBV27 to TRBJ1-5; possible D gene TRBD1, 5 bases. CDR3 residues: CASSLSGVFGNQPQHF. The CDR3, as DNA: TGTGCCAGCAGTTTATCAGGGGTCTTTGGCAATCAGCCCCAGCATTTT.